The present entry profiles one TCR beta chain with its context. Sequencing was performed with immunoSEQ multiplex PCR; in TCRdb, only in-frame clones are kept and a portion is missing. The repertoire holds fewer than 75,000 clones, with 80% to 95% as singletons. The data were taken from a study of T cell changes during pregnancy in multiple sclerosis. The CDR3 is 14 amino acids. Trimming removed 1 base at V and 5 bases at J, with 11 bases between. CDR1 is SEHNR and CDR2 is FQNEAQ in the germline V gene (reference sequence). The chain has TRBV7-9 and TRBJ1-1; D might be TRBD1 (5 bases). The receptor's source is a female donor with multiple sclerosis, enrolled in a pregnancy study. Sequenced material: peripheral blood, taken in the second trimester of pregnancy. Here the CDR3 DNA reads TGTGCCAGCAGCTTAGAGCGCAGGGAAACTGAAGCTTTCTTT. Translated: CASSLERRETEAFF.